The 8 T cell receptor beta chains listed next were all sequenced from one sample in a study of T cell clones after liver transplantation (dated by TCRdb to between 2017 and 2020). Library creation used the immunoSEQ multiplex PCR assay. The clones in this table, taken by TCRdb from immuneACCESS, are in-frame only. Not every clone is retained; where verified, under half of the shortfall comes from an unresolved V gene, and the cause of the rest is unknown. Present in this sample are about 45,000 clones, 86% of which were seen just once. The ten biggest clones cover 2% to 3% of the sample. Sequencing was performed on CD4+ T cells from blood, taken 24 months after liver transplant. The receptors were sampled from a human patient who received a liver transplant. Donor T cells from the graft may be present among the T cells after a transplant.

V usage is TRBV10-3 and J usage is TRBJ1-1; 7 bases fit TRBD1. The CDR3 contains 15 residues. J was trimmed by 4 bases and V by 0 bases; bases with no gene match: 5. Germline assignment: CDR1 ENHRY and CDR2 SYGVKD. The CDR3 DNA reads as TGTGCCATCAGTGAGTCGAAGGGGGCGGGCACTGAAGCTTTCTTT. Amino acid sequence: CAISESKGAGTEAFF.

This clone was seen once. The gene calls are TRBV15 and TRBJ2-6, with D tentatively TRBD2 (5 bases). CDR3 size: 17 residues. V lost 0 bases and J lost 4, with 13 bases in between. Germline CDR1 reads LNHNV; CDR2 reads YYDKDF (reference sequence). The CDR3 here is CATSRELPGSGANVLTF. CDR3 bases: TGTGCCACCAGCAGAGAGCTACCGGGGTCCGGGGCCAACGTCCTGACTTTC.

This rearrangement joins TRBV27 to TRBJ2-1; D perhaps matches TRBD1 (6 bases). The CDR3 sequence is 15 residues long. Germline V gives CDR1 MNHEY, CDR2 SMNVEV (reference sequence). V lost 6 bases to trimming and J lost 0 bases, with 12 bases between them. The CDR3, as DNA: TGTGCCAGCAGCCCTGACAGGAGCTCCTACAATGAGCAGTTCTTC. This gives the protein CASSPDRSSYNEQFF.

The chain employs TRBV7-9 and TRBJ2-1; possible D gene TRBD1, 6 bases. The CDR3 sequence is 13 residues long. Trimming removed 1 base at V and 7 bases at J, with 8 bases between. Germline CDR1 reads SEHNR; CDR2 reads FQNEAQ (reference sequence). CDR3 amino acids: CASSLGQGNEQFF. The CDR3 nucleotides read TGTGCCAGCAGCTTAGGGCAGGGGAATGAGCAGTTCTTC.

The V and J genes are TRBV14 and TRBJ2-7, with TRBD2 identical over 7 bases. This CDR3 comprises 16 residues. J gave up 3 bases and V 1 base, and 9 bases lay outside the gene matches. CDR1 and CDR2 from the germline V gene are SGHDN and FVKESK. CDR3 loop: CASSQVLADPRYEQYF. The DNA for the CDR3 is TGTGCCAGCAGCCAAGTTCTAGCGGATCCTCGCTACGAGCAGTACTTC.

The V call is TRBV5-1, the J call TRBJ2-3; 9 bases fit TRBD2. Germline V lookup: CDR1 SGHRS, CDR2 YFSETQ. With 5 bases clipped from V and 0 bases from J, the junction kept 1 base outside the gene matches. The CDR3 is 14 residues long. The CDR3 protein is CASRTSGSTDTQYF. In nucleotides, the CDR3 is TGCGCCAGCAGGACTAGCGGTAGCACAGATACGCAGTATTTT.

J is TRBJ2-3 and V is TRBV7-3; tentatively, D is TRBD1 or TRBD2 (5 bases each). V lost 6 bases to trimming and J lost 4 bases, with 14 bases between them. CDR1 is SGHTA and CDR2 is FQGTGA in the germline V gene. The CDR3 is made up of 14 amino acids. CDR3 loop: CASRLDGASDTQYF. As DNA, the CDR3 is TGTGCCAGCAGGCTCGACGGGGCTTCAGATACGCAGTATTTT.

The rearrangement uses TRBV19 and TRBJ2-5, with 8 bases lining up with TRBD2. Germline CDR1 is LNHDA and CDR2 is SQIVND (reference sequence). Trimming at V came to 9 bases and at J to 1 base, leaving 10 bases not matched to a gene. The CDR3 has 15 amino acids. The CDR3 coding sequence is TGTGCCAGCCGCGGGAGGCCCCCCACCCAAGAGACCCAGTACTTC. It is translated as CASRGRPPTQETQYF.